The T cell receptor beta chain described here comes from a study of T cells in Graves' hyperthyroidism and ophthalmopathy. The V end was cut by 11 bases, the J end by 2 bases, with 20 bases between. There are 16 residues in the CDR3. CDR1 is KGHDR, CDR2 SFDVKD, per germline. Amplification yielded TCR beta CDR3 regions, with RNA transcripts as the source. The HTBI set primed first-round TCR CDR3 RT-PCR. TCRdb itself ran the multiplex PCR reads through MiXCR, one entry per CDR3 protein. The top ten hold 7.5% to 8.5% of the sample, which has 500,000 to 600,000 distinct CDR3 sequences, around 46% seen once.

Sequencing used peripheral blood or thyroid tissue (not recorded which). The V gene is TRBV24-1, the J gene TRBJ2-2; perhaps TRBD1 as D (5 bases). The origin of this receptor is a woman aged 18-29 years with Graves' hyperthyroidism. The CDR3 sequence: CASSPPETVNTGELFF. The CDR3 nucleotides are TGTGCCAGCTCACCACCGGAGACAGTCAACACCGGGGAGCTGTTTTTT.